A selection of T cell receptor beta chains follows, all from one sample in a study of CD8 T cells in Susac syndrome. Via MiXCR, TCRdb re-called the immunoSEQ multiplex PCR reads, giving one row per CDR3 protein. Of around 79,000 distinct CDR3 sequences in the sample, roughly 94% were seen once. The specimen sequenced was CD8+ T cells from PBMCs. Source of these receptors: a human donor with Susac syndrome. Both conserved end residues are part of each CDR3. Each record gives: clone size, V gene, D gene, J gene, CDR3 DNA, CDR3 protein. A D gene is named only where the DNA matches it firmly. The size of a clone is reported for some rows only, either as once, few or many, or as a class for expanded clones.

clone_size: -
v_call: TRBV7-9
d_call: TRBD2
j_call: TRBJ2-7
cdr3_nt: TGTGCCAGCAGCCCGGTGGGGGGGACCTACGAGCAGTACTTC
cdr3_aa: CASSPVGGTYEQYF

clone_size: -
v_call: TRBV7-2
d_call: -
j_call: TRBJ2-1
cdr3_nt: TGTGCCAGCAGCCCCCCACGGGGCGATGAGCAGTTCTTC
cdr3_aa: CASSPPRGDEQFF

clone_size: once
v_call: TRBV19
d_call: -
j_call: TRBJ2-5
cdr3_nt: TGTGCCAGCTTGGGACCGGGAGAGACCCAGTACTTC
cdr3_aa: CASLGPGETQYF

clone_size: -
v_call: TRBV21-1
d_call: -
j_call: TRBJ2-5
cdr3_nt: TGTGCCAGCAGACCGGACAGGGTGGAGACCCAGTACTTC
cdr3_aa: CASRPDRVETQYF

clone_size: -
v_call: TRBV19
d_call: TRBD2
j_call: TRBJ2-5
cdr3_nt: TGTGCCAGTAGTATAGATGAGCGGGGAGGTGAGACCCAGTACTTC
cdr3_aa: CASSIDERGGETQYF

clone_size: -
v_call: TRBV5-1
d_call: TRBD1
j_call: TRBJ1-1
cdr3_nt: TGCGCCAGCAGCCCTGGACAGGGCGGGAACACTGAAGCTTTCTTT
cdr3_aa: CASSPGQGGNTEAFF

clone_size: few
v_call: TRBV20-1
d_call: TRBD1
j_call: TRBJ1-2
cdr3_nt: TGCAGTGCTTGGACAGGGGGAAACTATGGCTACACCTTC
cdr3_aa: CSAWTGGNYGYTF

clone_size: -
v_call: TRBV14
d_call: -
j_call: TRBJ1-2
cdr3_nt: TGTGCCAGCAGCCAAACAACCGGGACGGCAAGCACCTTC
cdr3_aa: CASSQTTGTASTF

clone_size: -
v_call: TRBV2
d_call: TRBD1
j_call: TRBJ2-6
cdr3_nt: TGTGCCAGCAGTGAGGGACAGATAATAACCTCTGGGGCCAACGTCCTGACTTTC
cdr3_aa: CASSEGQIITSGANVLTF

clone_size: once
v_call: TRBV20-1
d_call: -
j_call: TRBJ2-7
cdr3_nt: TGCAGTGCTAGCCAGGGATCCTACGAGCAGTACTTC
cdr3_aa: CSASQGSYEQYF

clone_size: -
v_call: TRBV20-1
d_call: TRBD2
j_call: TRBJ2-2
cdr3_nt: TGCAGTGCGTGGACTAGCGGGGGGGCCTCGGTCGGGGAGCTGTTTTTT
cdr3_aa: CSAWTSGGASVGELFF

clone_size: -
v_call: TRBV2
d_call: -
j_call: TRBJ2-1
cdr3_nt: TGTGCCAGCAACAAAAGGGGGATTCGAGGGTACGAGCAGTTCTTC
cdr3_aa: CASNKRGIRGYEQFF

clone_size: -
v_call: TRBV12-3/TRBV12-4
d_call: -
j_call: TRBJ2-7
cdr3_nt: TGTGCCAGCAGTTCTACCCGGGACCCACCCTACGAGCAGTACTTC
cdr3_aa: CASSSTRDPPYEQYF

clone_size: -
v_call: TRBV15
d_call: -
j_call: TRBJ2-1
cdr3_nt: TGTGCCACCAGCAGAGATCGTAGGCAGGAGCAGTTCTTC
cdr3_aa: CATSRDRRQEQFF

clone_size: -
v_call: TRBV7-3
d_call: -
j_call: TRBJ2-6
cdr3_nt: TGTGCCAGCAGCTTAACAGCGACGGGCTCTGGGGCCAACGTCCTGACTTTC
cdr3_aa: CASSLTATGSGANVLTF

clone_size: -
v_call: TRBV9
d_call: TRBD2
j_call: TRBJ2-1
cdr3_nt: TGTGCCAGCAGCGCTCGAGGGAGGGATGAGCAGTTCTTC
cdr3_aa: CASSARGRDEQFF

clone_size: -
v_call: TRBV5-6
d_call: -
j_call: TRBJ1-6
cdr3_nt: TGTGCCAGCAGCTTGGACAGGACTAGGTCACCCCTCCACTTT
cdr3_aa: CASSLDRTRSPLHF

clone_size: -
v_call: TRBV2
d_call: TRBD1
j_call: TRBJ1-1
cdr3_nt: TGTGCCAGCAAAGGGGGCTCAGCTTTCTTT
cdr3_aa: CASKGGSAFF

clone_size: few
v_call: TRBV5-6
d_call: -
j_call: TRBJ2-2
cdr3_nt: TGTGCCAGCAGTACTAACACCGGGGAGCTGTTTTTT
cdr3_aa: CASSTNTGELFF

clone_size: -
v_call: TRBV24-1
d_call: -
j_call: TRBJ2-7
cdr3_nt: TGTGCCACCAGTGTGGCAGGGCACGAGCAGTACTTC
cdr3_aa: CATSVAGHEQYF

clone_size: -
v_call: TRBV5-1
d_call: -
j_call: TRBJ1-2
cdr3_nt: TGCGCCAGCAGCTTGGGGGACTATGGCTACACCTTC
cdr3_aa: CASSLGDYGYTF

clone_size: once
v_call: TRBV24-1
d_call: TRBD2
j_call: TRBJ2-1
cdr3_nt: TGTGCCACAGGGACTAGCGGAAACAATGAGCAGTTCTTC
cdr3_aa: CATGTSGNNEQFF

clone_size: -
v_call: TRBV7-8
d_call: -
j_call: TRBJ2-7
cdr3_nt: TGTGCCAGCAGCTCGACCTGGGCCCGCGAGCAGTACTTC
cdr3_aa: CASSSTWAREQYF

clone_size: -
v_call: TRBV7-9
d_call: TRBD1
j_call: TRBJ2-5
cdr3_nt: TGTGCCAGCAGCCCCCGGGACAGCGAAGAGACCCAGTACTTC
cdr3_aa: CASSPRDSEETQYF

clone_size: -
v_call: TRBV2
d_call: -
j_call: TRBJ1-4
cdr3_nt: TGTGCCAGCAGTGAACGCGCCGGGACGGCCGAAAAACTGTTTTTT
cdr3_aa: CASSERAGTAEKLFF

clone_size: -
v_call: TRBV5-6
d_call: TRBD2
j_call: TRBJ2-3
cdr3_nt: TGTGCCAGCAGCTATCGACTAGCGGGGGGAGATACGCAGTATTTT
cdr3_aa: CASSYRLAGGDTQYF

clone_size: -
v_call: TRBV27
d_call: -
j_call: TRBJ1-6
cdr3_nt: TGTGCCAGCGGCCATTCACCCCTCCACTTT
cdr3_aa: CASGHSPLHF

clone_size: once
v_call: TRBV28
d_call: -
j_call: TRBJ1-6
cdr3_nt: TGTGCCAGCAGCCCGATAGGTTCACCCCTCCACTTT
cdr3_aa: CASSPIGSPLHF